These 11 T cell receptor beta chains share one sample of origin, sequenced in a study of T cell responses to AZD1222 COVID-19 vaccine. Produced via immunoSEQ multiplex PCR; TCRdb's table is partial and in-frame only. The sample carries more than 85,000 clones, approximately 91% recorded once. The sample in question was peripheral blood, obtained 28 days after the second AZD1222 dose. The source of these receptors is an adult who received the AZD1222 COVID-19 vaccine.

CDR3 sequence (DNA): TGTGCCAGCAGCCAAGTCGGGCTAGCGGGAGCCAATGAGCAGTTCTTC. Its protein product is CASSQVGLAGANEQFF. The genes are TRBV4-2 and TRBJ2-1, with 10 bases aligning to TRBD2. The V gene end was trimmed by 1 base and the J gene end by 6 bases; junction bases not matched to a gene: 6. The CDR3 has 16 residues. The germline V gene has CDR1 LGHNA and CDR2 YNFKEQ.

This chain joins TRBV12-5 and TRBJ2-1, with 9 bases lining up with TRBD2. Per the germline V gene, CDR1 is LGHNT and CDR2 is FRNRAP. The CDR3 loop spans 18 amino acids. With V trimmed by 0 bases and J by 6 bases, 12 bases remained unmatched. The CDR3 sequence is CASGLVPASGTGVNEQFF. In nucleotides, the CDR3 is TGTGCTAGTGGTTTGGTACCGGCTAGCGGGACGGGGGTCAATGAGCAGTTCTTC. The whole variable domain, remainder taken from reference TRBV12-5 and TRBJ2-1, is DARVTQTPRHKVTEMGQEVTMRCQPILGHNTVFWYRQTMMQGLELLAYFRNRAPLDDSGMPKDRFSAEMPDATLATLKIQPSEPRDSAVYFCASGLVPASGTGVNEQFFGPGTRLTVL.

The rearrangement joins TRBV10-1 to TRBJ2-7; TRBD1 matches at 8 bases. V gave up 3 bases and J gave up 3 bases; unmatched junction bases: 1. Looked up from germline, CDR1 is WNHNN and CDR2 is SYGVQD (reference sequence). The CDR3 has 13 amino acids. Written as DNA, the CDR3 is TGCGCCAGCAGTGACGGACAGGGCTACGAGCAGTACTTC. This gives the protein CASSDGQGYEQYF.

This chain links TRBV27 with TRBJ2-7; the D gene is possibly TRBD2 (6 bases). The length of the CDR3 is 13 residues. Germline CDR1 reads MNHEY; CDR2 reads SMNVEV (reference sequence). V was trimmed by 0 bases and J by 6 bases, leaving 9 bases between them. The CDR3 DNA sequence: TGTGCCAGCAGTTTATCGAGGGGACTCGAGCAGTACTTC. Its translation: CASSLSRGLEQYF.

The V call is TRBV5-1, the J call TRBJ2-3; D ambiguous. With 0 bases removed from V and 3 bases from J, the gap between germline ends came to 8 bases. CDR3 length equals 14 residues. CDR1 and CDR2 from the germline V gene are SGHRS and YFSETQ. CDR3 nucleotides: TGCGCCAGCAGCTTGGATCTGGGGACAGATACGCAGTATTTT. It is translated as CASSLDLGTDTQYF.

V is TRBV5-4 and J is TRBJ1-1, with 8 bases matching TRBD1. V trimming: 4 bases; J trimming: 6 bases; junction bases outside the gene matches: 5. The CDR3 consists of 13 residues. Germline V gene data show CDR1 as SGHNT and CDR2 as YYREEE (reference sequence). CDR3 coding DNA: TGTGCCAGCAGCGGTAGGACAGGGCCTGAAGCTTTCTTT. Translating gives CASSGRTGPEAFF.

This clone is a singleton in its sample. The chain carries TRBV9 and TRBJ1-1, with unresolved D. The V end lost 4 bases, the J end lost 2 bases, and 6 bases lay between the germline ends. The CDR3 length is 12 residues. CDR1 is SGDLS, CDR2 YYNGEE, per germline. CDR3 in amino acids: CASSQVNTEAFF. The CDR3 region has the DNA TGTGCCAGCAGCCAGGTAAACACTGAAGCTTTCTTT.

This clone was detected once. V and J are TRBV5-1 and TRBJ2-7; D is possibly TRBD1 or TRBD2 (6 bases each). V gave up 0 bases and J gave up 2 bases, with 12 bases separating them. Looked up from germline, CDR1 is SGHRS and CDR2 is YFSETQ. There are 15 residues in the CDR3. The CDR3: CASSLEFGGPYEQYF. CDR3 DNA: TGCGCCAGCAGCTTGGAGTTTGGGGGGCCCTACGAGCAGTACTTC.

On this clone itself: No conserved phenylalanine or tryptophan ends this CDR3, so it is likely a read error. The DNA is omitted, as the CDR3 cannot be located on it reliably, and the CDR3 follows TCRdb's listing. This chain links TRBV7-2 with TRBJ1-1. The CDR3 region is 9 residues in length, termini included. Germline loops: CDR1 SGHTA, CDR2 FQGNSA. CDR3 sequence: CASSVDPEV.

This rearrangement joins TRBV3-1 (or the pseudogene TRBV3-2) to TRBJ1-2; D is unresolved. Deletions cut 0 bases from V and 10 bases from J, with 9 bases between. CDR1 LGHDT and CDR2 YNNKEL come from the germline V gene (reference sequence). This CDR3 spans 12 amino acids. The CDR3 DNA is TGTGCCAGCAGCCAAGACGCCCTAGCCTACACCTTC. Amino acids: CASSQDALAYTF.

The chain links TRBV20-1 to TRBJ2-1; no reliable D call. V gave up 7 bases and J gave up 4 bases, with 8 bases separating them. This CDR3 spans 11 amino acids. Germline-derived CDR1 and CDR2 are DFQATT and SNEGSKA (reference sequence). CDR3 in amino acids: CSVQVYNEQFF. DNA of the CDR3: TGCAGTGTGCAAGTGTACAATGAGCAGTTCTTC.